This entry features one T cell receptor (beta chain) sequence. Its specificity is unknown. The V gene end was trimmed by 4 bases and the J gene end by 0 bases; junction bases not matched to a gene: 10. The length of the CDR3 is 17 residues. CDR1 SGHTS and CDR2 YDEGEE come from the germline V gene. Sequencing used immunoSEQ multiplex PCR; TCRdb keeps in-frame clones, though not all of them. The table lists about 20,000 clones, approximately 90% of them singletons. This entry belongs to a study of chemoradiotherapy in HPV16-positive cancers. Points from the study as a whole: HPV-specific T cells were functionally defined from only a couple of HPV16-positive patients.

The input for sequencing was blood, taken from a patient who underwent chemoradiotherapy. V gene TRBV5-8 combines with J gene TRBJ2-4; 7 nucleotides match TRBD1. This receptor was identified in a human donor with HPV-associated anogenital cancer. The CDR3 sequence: CASSGPDRTIAKNIQYF. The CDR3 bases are TGTGCCAGCAGCGGGCCGGACAGGACCATAGCCAAAAACATTCAGTACTTC.